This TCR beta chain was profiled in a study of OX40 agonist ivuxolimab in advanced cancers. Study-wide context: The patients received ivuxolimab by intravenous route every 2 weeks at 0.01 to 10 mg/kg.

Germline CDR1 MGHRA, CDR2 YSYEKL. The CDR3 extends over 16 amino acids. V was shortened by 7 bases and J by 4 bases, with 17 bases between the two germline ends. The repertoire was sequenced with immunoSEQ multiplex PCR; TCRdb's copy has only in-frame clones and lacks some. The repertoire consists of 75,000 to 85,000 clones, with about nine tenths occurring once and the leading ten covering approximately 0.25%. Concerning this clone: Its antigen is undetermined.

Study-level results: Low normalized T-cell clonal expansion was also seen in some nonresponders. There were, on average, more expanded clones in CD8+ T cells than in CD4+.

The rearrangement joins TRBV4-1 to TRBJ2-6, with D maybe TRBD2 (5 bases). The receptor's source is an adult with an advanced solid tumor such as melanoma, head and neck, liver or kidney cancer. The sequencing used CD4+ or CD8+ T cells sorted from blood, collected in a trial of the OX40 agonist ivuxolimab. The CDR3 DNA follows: TGCGCCAGCAAAGAGGGAAGTACTTCGGGGGCCAACGTCCTGACTTTC. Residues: CASKEGSTSGANVLTF.